The sequence of this T cell receptor beta chain was determined in a study of T cells in Graves' hyperthyroidism and ophthalmopathy. The germline V and J ends were trimmed by 0 bases and 4 bases, with 13 bases remaining between them. Germline lookup yields CDR1 DFQATT and CDR2 SNEGSKA (reference sequence). CDR3 length: 15 residues. This clonotype was seen ten or more times. Amplification targeted TCR beta CDR3 regions from RNA transcripts. The study used the HTBI primer set for a first-round RT-PCR of the TCR CDR3. TCRdb re-called the multiplex PCR reads with MiXCR, one entry per CDR3 protein. The table records a few hundred thousand distinct CDR3 sequences, approximately 13% of them present only once.

Sequenced sample: blood. This clonotype was sampled from a woman aged 18-30 years with Graves' hyperthyroidism. The chain has TRBV20-1 and TRBJ1-5; D perhaps matches TRBD1 (5 bases). The CDR3 protein is CSARDPRAGNQPQHF. The DNA of the CDR3 is TGCAGTGCTAGAGATCCCAGGGCCGGGAATCAGCCCCAGCATTTT.